This TCR beta chain was documented in a study of blood T cells in healthy people across ages. Researchers report isolating at least 7 million PBMCs per sample. Trimming pared 0 bases from V and 5 bases from J, leaving 10 bases between. CDR1 and CDR2 (germline): SEHNR, FQNEAQ (reference sequence). This CDR3 is 14 amino acids long. This clonotype was recorded a few times. What it binds is not known. Study results and limitations: When one million T cells were used, diversity estimates were thought to be underestimates.

The authors ran a second PCR of 7 to 11 cycles using a sample-barcoded 5' primer and a J-beta primer mix. Unique molecular identifiers of 12 random nucleotides labeled each cDNA. The study obtained at least 2.5 million CDR3-containing paired-end reads from every sample. Each CDR3 protein is one row after TCRdb ran MiXCR on the 5' RACE reads. The table lists under 1,100,000 distinct CDR3 sequences, roughly a quarter of them singletons, with less than 0.75% in the top ten. The same data also went into a second study, on T cells of mothers and their children.

This TCR derives from a girl aged 2-10 years in good health. This chain links TRBV7-9 with TRBJ2-5; D call uncertain. Sequenced input: blood. The CDR3 DNA sequence: TGTGCCAGCAGCTTAGCTGATTCTATGGAGACCCAGTACTTC. Translating it yields CASSLADSMETQYF.